Listed below are T cell receptor beta chains from one sample, sequenced in a study of T cell changes during pregnancy in multiple sclerosis. Sequencing used immunoSEQ multiplex PCR; TCRdb keeps in-frame clones, though not all of them. This table holds roughly 90,000 clones, 94% found once. The material sequenced was peripheral blood, taken in the third trimester of pregnancy. The receptors were gathered from a female donor with multiple sclerosis, enrolled in a pregnancy study. Each CDR3 is given with its conserved first and last residue. Fields, in order: CDR3 length, V gene, D gene, J gene, clone size, CDR3 DNA, CDR3 protein. The D gene is left open where the match is weak. Size tells how often a clone was seen (once, few, many) or the class of an expanded clone, and some rows leave it out.

14	TRBV28	TRBD1	TRBJ2-7	-	TGTGCCAGCAGGAGGGGACAGGGGAGGTACGAGCAGTACTTC	CASRRGQGRYEQYF
15	TRBV27	TRBD1	TRBJ1-4	once	TGTGCCAGCAGTTCGCGACAGGGGTGGAGGGAAAAACTGTTTTTT	CASSSRQGWREKLFF
15	TRBV29-1	TRBD1	TRBJ2-6	-	TGCAGCGTCCGACAGGGATCCTCTGGGGCCAACGTCCTGACTTTC	CSVRQGSSGANVLTF
15	TRBV30	-	TRBJ2-1	-	TGTGCCTCCCGGACGGCCAGGGGATCCTACAATGAGCAGTTCTTC	CASRTARGSYNEQFF
15	TRBV7-3	TRBD1	TRBJ1-1	-	TGTGCCAGCAGCGACGGGACAGGGCCGAACACTGAAGCTTTCTTT	CASSDGTGPNTEAFF
16	TRBV2	-	TRBJ2-2	once	TGTGCCAGCAGTTTCTACCGCGGGACGGCCAACGGGGAGCTGTTTTTT	CASSFYRGTANGELFF
15	TRBV19	-	TRBJ2-7	-	TGTGCCAGTAGTATAGGGGCAGGTCTACTCTACGAGCAGTACTTC	CASSIGAGLLYEQYF
14	TRBV28	TRBD1	TRBJ1-2	-	TGTGCCAGCAGACGCACCGGACAGGTGGGAGGCTACACCTTC	CASRRTGQVGGYTF
18	TRBV10-3	TRBD2	TRBJ2-2	-	TGTGCCATCAGTGAGTCACCGGGACTAGCGGCAAGGGTAGGGGAGCTGTTTTTT	CAISESPGLAARVGELFF
15	TRBV9	-	TRBJ2-7	-	TGTGCCAGCAGCGTAAGAACGGGAGAGAGGGAAGGGCAGTACTTC	CASSVRTGEREGQYF
13	TRBV14	TRBD1	TRBJ1-1	-	TGTGCCAGCAGGCACACAGGGGTCCCTGAAGCTTTCTTT	CASRHTGVPEAFF
16	TRBV19	TRBD2	TRBJ2-5	-	TGTGCCAGTAGTCCCACCGGGACTACAATCCAAGAGACCCAGTACTTC	CASSPTGTTIQETQYF
14	TRBV6-5	TRBD1	TRBJ1-2	-	TGTGCCAGTAGTAGGACAGGCCCCAACTATGGCTACACCTTC	CASSRTGPNYGYTF
16	TRBV5-8	TRBD2	TRBJ2-3	-	TGTGCCAGCAGCCTAGGGACTAGCGGGTTTGCAGATACGCAGTATTTT	CASSLGTSGFADTQYF
13	TRBV28	TRBD2	TRBJ2-1	-	TGTGCCAGCCGGAGAGCGGGAGACAATGAGCAGTTCTTC	CASRRAGDNEQFF
16	TRBV28	TRBD2	TRBJ2-1	-	TGTGCCAGCAGTATACAGACTAGCGGCAGTCGCAATGAGCAGTTCTTC	CASSIQTSGSRNEQFF
13	TRBV19	-	TRBJ2-1	-	TGTGCCAGTAGTATAGGCCGGGGGAATGAGCAGTTCTTC	CASSIGRGNEQFF
12	TRBV5-4	-	TRBJ1-6	-	TGTGCCAGCAGCTTAGACAGTAGGCCCCTCCACTTT	CASSLDSRPLHF
13	TRBV5-4	-	TRBJ2-5	-	TGTGCCAGCAGCTTGAAGGGGGAAGAGACCCAGTACTTC	CASSLKGEETQYF
16	TRBV4-1	TRBD1	TRBJ1-3	-	TGCGCCAGCAGCCAACCGGACAGGGACCATGGAAACACCATATATTTT	CASSQPDRDHGNTIYF
15	TRBV5-5	TRBD1	TRBJ2-7	-	TGTGCCAGCAGCGCCGGGACAGCCTATACCTACGAGCAGTACTTC	CASSAGTAYTYEQYF
15	TRBV5-1	TRBD1	TRBJ2-7	once	TGCGCCAGCAGCCCTGGGACAGGGAGAGTAATCGAGCAGTACTTC	CASSPGTGRVIEQYF
14	TRBV6-5	-	TRBJ2-3	-	TGTGCCAGCACCGAGGCCGGGGATTCGGATACGCAGTATTTT	CASTEAGDSDTQYF
13	TRBV7-9	-	TRBJ2-3	-	TGTGCCAGCAGCTTAGTCGGCACAGATACGCAGTATTTT	CASSLVGTDTQYF
15	TRBV6-5	-	TRBJ1-4	-	TGTGCCAGCAGTACAGGGATCGGCACTAATGAAAAACTGTTTTTT	CASSTGIGTNEKLFF
14	TRBV5-1	-	TRBJ1-5	-	TGCGCCAGCAGCTTAGTGAGTAGCAATCAGCCCCAGCATTTT	CASSLVSSNQPQHF
15	TRBV30	-	TRBJ2-3	-	TGTGCCTGGAGTAGCATCCGAGGAGGCACAGATACGCAGTATTTT	CAWSSIRGGTDTQYF
15	TRBV7-7	-	TRBJ2-1	-	TGTGCTAGCAGCTTAGGTCTATGGACTAACAATGAGCAGTTCTTC	CASSLGLWTNNEQFF
13	TRBV5-5	TRBD1	TRBJ2-7	-	TGTGCCAGCTTCGGACAGGGGCCTTACGAGCAGTACTTC	CASFGQGPYEQYF
15	TRBV5-1	TRBD1	TRBJ2-1	-	TGCGCCAGCAGCTTGGGGGGGACAGGCCAAAATGAGCAGTTCTTC	CASSLGGTGQNEQFF
17	TRBV12-5	TRBD2	TRBJ2-1	-	TGTGCTAGTGCCCCCCGACTAGCGGGAGCGGGTGCGGATGAGCAGTTCTTC	CASAPRLAGAGADEQFF
19	TRBV1	-	TRBJ1-2	-	TGCACCAGCAGCCAAGATGTTAGGCGGGACAGGGCGATTAACTATGGCTACACCTTC	CTSSQDVRRDRAINYGYTF
14	TRBV28	-	TRBJ1-1	-	TGTGCCAGCAGTTTACGGGGGTTGAACACTGAAGCTTTCTTT	CASSLRGLNTEAFF
13	TRBV2	TRBD2	TRBJ2-1	once	TGTGCCAGCACGGGACTAGCGGAAGACCAGCAGTTCTTC	CASTGLAEDQQFF
11	TRBV6-5	-	TRBJ2-3	-	TGTGCCTCCAGGGTCCATGATACGCAGTATTTT	CASRVHDTQYF
16	TRBV27	-	TRBJ2-1	-	TGTGCCAGCAGCCCTCAGCGGCGCAGCTCCTACAATGAGCAGTTCTTC	CASSPQRRSSYNEQFF
13	TRBV27	-	TRBJ2-7	-	TGTGCCAGCAGCCAACAGGCAGCCTACGAGCAGTACTTC	CASSQQAAYEQYF
13	TRBV2	TRBD1	TRBJ1-5	-	TGTGCCAGCAGTGGGACAGGGAATCAGCCCCAGCATTTT	CASSGTGNQPQHF
14	TRBV27	-	TRBJ1-2	-	TGTGCCAGCAGGGCCCTGGGGGAGGTCTATGGCTACACCTTC	CASRALGEVYGYTF
15	TRBV19	TRBD2	TRBJ2-3	-	TGTGCCAGTAGTACGGGGGGGGCGGAGACAGATACGCAGTATTTT	CASSTGGAETDTQYF
19	TRBV27	-	TRBJ1-4	-	TGTGCCAGCAGTTACACCTCACCGTGGCGGGGGGCCGGATGGGAAAAACTGTTTTTT	CASSYTSPWRGAGWEKLFF
15	TRBV27	-	TRBJ2-5	-	TGTGCCAGCAGTTTATCGCCGAGCGGAAAAGAGACCCAGTACTTC	CASSLSPSGKETQYF
14	TRBV5-1	TRBD2	TRBJ2-7	-	TGCGCCAGCACCTGGACTAGCGGTTCCTACGAGCAGTACTTC	CASTWTSGSYEQYF
15	TRBV4-1	-	TRBJ2-7	-	TGCGCCAGCAGCCAAGGACTAGGTTATTCCTACGAGCAGTACTTC	CASSQGLGYSYEQYF
16	TRBV27	TRBD2	TRBJ2-5	-	TGTGCCAGCAGTTTAATCGGGACTAGCTCCCATGAGACCCAGTACTTC	CASSLIGTSSHETQYF
15	TRBV7-8	TRBD2	TRBJ2-3	-	TGTGCCAGCAGCTGGACTAGCGGGATGGCAGATACGCAGTATTTT	CASSWTSGMADTQYF
16	TRBV27	TRBD2	TRBJ2-7	-	TGTGCCAGCAGTTTCTCGGGACTAGCTGTATTGTACGAGCAGTACTTC	CASSFSGLAVLYEQYF
17	TRBV13	TRBD2	TRBJ2-2	-	TGTGCCAGCAGCTCGAAAAAACTAGCGGGAGTCGCCGGGGAGCTGTTTTTT	CASSSKKLAGVAGELFF
13	TRBV6-6	-	TRBJ1-1	-	TGTGCCAGCAGTTACGGGGGAGGCCCTGAAGCTTTCTTT	CASSYGGGPEAFF
11	TRBV6-5	-	TRBJ2-5	-	TGTGCCAGCGGGGGGTTAGAGACCCAGTACTTC	CASGGLETQYF
15	TRBV19	TRBD1	TRBJ1-5	-	TGTGCCAGTAGTATAACGGGACAGGAATCGCAGCCCCAGCATTTT	CASSITGQESQPQHF
14	TRBV15	-	TRBJ2-5	once	TGTGCCACCAGCAGAGGCGGAGGGTCCGAGACCCAGTACTTC	CATSRGGGSETQYF
16	TRBV11-2	TRBD1	TRBJ1-4	-	TGTGCCAGCAGCTTGACAACAGGGGCAATGGGTGAAAAACTGTTTTTT	CASSLTTGAMGEKLFF
15	TRBV28	-	TRBJ2-7	-	TGTGCCAGCAGTTCCCTGGTGGGCAGATACTACGAGCAGTACTTC	CASSSLVGRYYEQYF
15	TRBV19	TRBD2	TRBJ2-1	-	TGTGCCAGTAGCCCGGTAGCGGGAGACTACAATGAGCAGTTCTTC	CASSPVAGDYNEQFF